The sequence of this T cell receptor (beta chain) was determined in a study of beta chain features in type 1 diabetes. Study-wide context: When patients were set against healthy donors, age, gender and cell yields were similar.

Isolated RNA was reverse transcribed in full, so expressed TCRB transcripts were sequenced. TCRdb keeps only in-frame clones here, not all; method: immunoSEQ multiplex PCR. The sample holds about 640,000 clones, over 10% seen once. Study-wide points: Fewer insertions but more deletions were seen at VDJ junctions in type 1 diabetes patients. In all four CD4+ subsets, TCRB CDR3 length was significantly, moderately reduced in type 1 diabetes. Patients' naive, central memory and Treg TCRB repertoires seemed closer to one another than those of healthy donors.

About this clone: Its antigen is unidentified.

CD45RO/CCR7/CD25/CD127/CD95/CD27 separated CD4+ naive, central memory, regulatory and stem cell-like memory cells by sorting. Germline-derived CDR1 and CDR2 are SQVTM and ANQGSEA. CDR3 length equals 10 residues. V was shortened by 5 bases and J by 5 bases, with 6 bases between the two germline ends. The chain joins TRBV29-1 to TRBJ1-1; D remains unclear. The sequenced material came from naive CD4+ T cells from blood. The source is a man aged 25 to 45 with type 1 diabetes. The CDR3 here is CSVLRTEAFF. The CDR3 DNA follows: TGCAGCGTTCTAAGGACTGAAGCTTTCTTT.